A selection of T cell receptor beta chains follows, all from one sample in a study of siplizumab effects on memory and regulatory T cells. Clones were sequenced by immunoSEQ multiplex PCR, and TCRdb holds only the in-frame ones, with some missing. The sample holds roughly 10,000 clones, 43% seen once. No cognate antigen is known for these TCRs. Sequenced material: CFSE-low (dividing) CD8+ T cells sorted from an allogeneic mixed lymphocyte reaction. Receptors originate from a human donor in good health; the cells came from an allogeneic mixed lymphocyte reaction. Both conserved end residues are trimmed from each CDR3. The order of the fields is J gene, V gene, CDR3 protein.

J: TRBJ2-2; V: TRBV7-9; CDR3: ASMIGGLGTGELF
J: TRBJ2-3; V: TRBV4-1; CDR3: ASSQDPFGVGLTDTQY
J: TRBJ1-1; V: TRBV6-6; CDR3: ASGLDTEAF
J: TRBJ1-5; V: TRBV6-6; CDR3: ASSYGRDQPQH
J: TRBJ2-5; V: TRBV5-6; CDR3: ASSLGLAGETQY
J: TRBJ2-4; V: TRBV7-2; CDR3: ASSLVLPGQAQY
J: TRBJ1-2; V: TRBV5-6; CDR3: ASGPPGRPYGYT
J: TRBJ1-3; V: TRBV11-2; CDR3: ASSLDRVPGNTIY
J: TRBJ1-1; V: TRBV7-9; CDR3: ASSLQGLEAF
J: TRBJ2-5; V: TRBV6-6; CDR3: ASSYGQNVETQY
J: TRBJ1-2; V: TRBV13; CDR3: ASSLVEQGVWGVGYT
J: TRBJ2-1; V: TRBV9; CDR3: ASSVEIYNEQF
J: TRBJ1-5; V: TRBV6-6; CDR3: ASSSGSNQPQH
J: TRBJ1-1; V: TRBV6-5; CDR3: ASAQGNTEAF
J: TRBJ2-3; V: TRBV5-1; CDR3: ASSFGTADTQY
J: TRBJ1-5; V: TRBV19; CDR3: ASSSGQPQH
J: TRBJ1-1; V: TRBV7-9; CDR3: ASEDRGNMNTEAF
J: TRBJ2-7; V: TRBV4-3; CDR3: ASSQGQGAYEQY
J: TRBJ2-7; V: TRBV5-1; CDR3: ASSLGTGQAVYEQY
J: TRBJ2-1; V: TRBV25-1; CDR3: ASSARKWGPYNEQF
J: TRBJ1-1; V: TRBV19; CDR3: ASSIGVNTEAF
J: TRBJ1-2; V: TRBV30; CDR3: AWMGPRLGGYT
J: TRBJ1-4; V: TRBV29-1; CDR3: SVDFTGANEKLF
J: TRBJ2-5; V: TRBV6-5; CDR3: ASSPLAGGLETQY